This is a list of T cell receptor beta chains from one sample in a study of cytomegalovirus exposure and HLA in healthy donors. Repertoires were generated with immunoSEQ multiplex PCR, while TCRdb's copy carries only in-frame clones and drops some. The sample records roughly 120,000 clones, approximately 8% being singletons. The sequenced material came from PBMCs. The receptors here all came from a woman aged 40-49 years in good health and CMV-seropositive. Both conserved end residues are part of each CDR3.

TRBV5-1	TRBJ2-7	CASSLSGTAAYEQYF
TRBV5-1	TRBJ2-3	CASSSRAGDTQYF
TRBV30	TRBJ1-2	CARGTGDGYTF
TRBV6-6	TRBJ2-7	CASSLDRGSYEQYF
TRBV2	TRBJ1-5	CASRGHRGGQPQHF
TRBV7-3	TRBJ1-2	CASSYGQGKGYGYTF
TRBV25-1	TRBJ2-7	CASSESPVDEQYF
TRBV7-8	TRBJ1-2	CASSPTRTGVYTF
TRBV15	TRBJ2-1	CATSRVGHQFF
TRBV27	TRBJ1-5	CASSFGTGHQPQHF
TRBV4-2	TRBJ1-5	CASSQGSGTGNEQPQHF
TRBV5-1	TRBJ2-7	CASSSPTSDSYEQYF
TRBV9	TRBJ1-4	CASSAPGQGREKLFF
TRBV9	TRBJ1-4	CASSPQTEDYEKLFF
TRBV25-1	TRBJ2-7	CASSGGLNPFEQYF
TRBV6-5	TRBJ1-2	CASSYSGDRGGYTF
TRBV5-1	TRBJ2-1	CASSLSRANEQFF
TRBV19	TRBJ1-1	CASSSEGARAFF
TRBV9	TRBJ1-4	CASSVTGANEKLFF
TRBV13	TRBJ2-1	CASSSRDSHNEQFF
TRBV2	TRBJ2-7	CASSRTGFEQYF
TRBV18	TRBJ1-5	CASSQDRRQEYYSNQPQHF
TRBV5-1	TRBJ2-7	CASSWTGTVTYEQYF
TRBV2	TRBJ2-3	CATRLAESSTDTQYF
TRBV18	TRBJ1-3	CASSPGQALRSSGNTIYF
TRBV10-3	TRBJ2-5	CAISEPKGGRETQYF
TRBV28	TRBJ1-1	CASSPTVQGQEEAFF
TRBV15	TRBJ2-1	CATSRGGTGSYEQFF
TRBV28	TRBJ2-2	CASSPGGAFNTGELFF
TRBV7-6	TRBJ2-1	CASSLVRDVSYNEQFF
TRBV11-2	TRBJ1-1	CAAALGQYTEAFF
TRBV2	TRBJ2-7	CASRGTEFSYEQYF
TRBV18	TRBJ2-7	CASSPRDSLYEQYF
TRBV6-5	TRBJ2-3	CASGRDSTDTQYF
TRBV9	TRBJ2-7	CASSVLAGGGEQYF
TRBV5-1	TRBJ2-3	CASSGTGRDTQYF
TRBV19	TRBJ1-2	CATKTLGGYTF
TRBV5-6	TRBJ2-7	CASSYLSGGPYEQYF
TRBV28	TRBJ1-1	CASSSPGQPESGAFF
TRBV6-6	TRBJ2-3	CASSYGTREAQYF
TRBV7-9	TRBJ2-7	CASSLAGPWNEQYF
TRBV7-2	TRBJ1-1	CASSAFAGDTEAFF
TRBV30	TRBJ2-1	CAWSARISYNEQFF
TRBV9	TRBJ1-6	CASGATPYNSPLHF
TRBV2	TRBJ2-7	CASSGAGTYEQYF
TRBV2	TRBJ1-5	CASSDRDTYNQPQHF
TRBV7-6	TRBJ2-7	CASSQIGQEKTYEQYF
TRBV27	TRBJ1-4	CASSAAGPGNEKLFF
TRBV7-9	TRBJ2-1	CASSLSQPHYNEQFF